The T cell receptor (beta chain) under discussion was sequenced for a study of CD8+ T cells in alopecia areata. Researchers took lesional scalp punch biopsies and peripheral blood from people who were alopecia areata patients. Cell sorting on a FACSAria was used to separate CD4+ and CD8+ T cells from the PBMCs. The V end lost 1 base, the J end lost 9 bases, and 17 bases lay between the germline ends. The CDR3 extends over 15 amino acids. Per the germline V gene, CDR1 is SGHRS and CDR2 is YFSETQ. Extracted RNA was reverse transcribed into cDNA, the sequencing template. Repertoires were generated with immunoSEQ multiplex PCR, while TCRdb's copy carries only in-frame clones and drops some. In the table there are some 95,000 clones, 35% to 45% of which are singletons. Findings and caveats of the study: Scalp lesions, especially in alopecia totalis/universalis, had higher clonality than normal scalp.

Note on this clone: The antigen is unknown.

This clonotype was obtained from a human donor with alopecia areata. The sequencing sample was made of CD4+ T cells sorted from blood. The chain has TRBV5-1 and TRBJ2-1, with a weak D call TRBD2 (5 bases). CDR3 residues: CASSLRNGKMSEQFF. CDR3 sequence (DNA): TGCGCCAGCAGCTTGCGGAACGGGAAAATGAGTGAGCAGTTCTTC. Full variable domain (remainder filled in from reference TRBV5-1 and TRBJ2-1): KAGVTQTPRYLIKTRGQQVTLSCSPISGHRSVSWYQQTPGQGLQFLFEYFSETQRNKGNFPGRFSGRQFSNSRSEMNVSTLELGDSALYLCASSLRNGKMSEQFFGPGTRLTVL.